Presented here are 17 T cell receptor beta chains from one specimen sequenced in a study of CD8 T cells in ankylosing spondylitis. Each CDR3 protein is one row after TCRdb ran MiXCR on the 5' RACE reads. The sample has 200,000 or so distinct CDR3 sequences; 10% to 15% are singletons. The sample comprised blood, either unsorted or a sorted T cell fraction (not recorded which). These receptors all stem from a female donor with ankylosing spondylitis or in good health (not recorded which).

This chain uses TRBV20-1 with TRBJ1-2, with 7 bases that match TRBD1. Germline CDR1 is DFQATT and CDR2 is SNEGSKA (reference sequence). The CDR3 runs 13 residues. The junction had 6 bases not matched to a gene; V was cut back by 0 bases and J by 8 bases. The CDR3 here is CSAREGQGEGYTF. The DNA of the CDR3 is TGCAGTGCTAGAGAGGGGCAGGGGGAGGGCTACACCTTC.

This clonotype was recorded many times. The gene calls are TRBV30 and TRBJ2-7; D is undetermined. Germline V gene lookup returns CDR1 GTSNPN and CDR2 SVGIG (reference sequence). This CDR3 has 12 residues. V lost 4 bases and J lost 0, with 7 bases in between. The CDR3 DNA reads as TGTGCCTGGACCACCCGCTCCTACGAGCAGTACTTC. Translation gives CAWTTRSYEQYF. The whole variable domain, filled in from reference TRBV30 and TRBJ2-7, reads SQTIHQWPATLVQPVGSPLSLECTVEGTSNPNLYWYRQAAGRGLQLLFYSVGIGQISSEVPQNLSASRPQDRQFILSSKKLLLSDSGFYLCAWTTRSYEQYFGPGTRLTVT.

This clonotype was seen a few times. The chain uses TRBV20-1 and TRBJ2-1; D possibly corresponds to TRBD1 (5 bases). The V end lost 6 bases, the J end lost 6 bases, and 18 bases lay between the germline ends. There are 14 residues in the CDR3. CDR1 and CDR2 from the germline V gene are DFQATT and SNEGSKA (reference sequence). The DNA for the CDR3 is TGCAGTGCCCGACAGTTTGCCCTCCTCAATGAGCAGTTCTTC. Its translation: CSARQFALLNEQFF.

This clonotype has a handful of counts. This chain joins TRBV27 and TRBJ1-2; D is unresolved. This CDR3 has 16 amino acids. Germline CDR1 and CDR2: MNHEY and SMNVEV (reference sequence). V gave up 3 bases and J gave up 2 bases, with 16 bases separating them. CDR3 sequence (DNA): TGTGCCAGCAGTTTCGGAGCCTTAACCGGGAACTATGGCTACACCTTC. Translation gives CASSFGALTGNYGYTF.

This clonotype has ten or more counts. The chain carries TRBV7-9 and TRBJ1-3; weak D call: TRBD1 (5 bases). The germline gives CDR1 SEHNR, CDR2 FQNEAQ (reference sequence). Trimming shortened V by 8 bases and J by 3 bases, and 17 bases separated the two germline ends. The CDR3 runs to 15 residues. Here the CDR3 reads CASPGPLRVGNTIYF. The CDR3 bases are TGTGCCAGCCCGGGGCCCTTAAGAGTTGGAAACACCATATATTTT.

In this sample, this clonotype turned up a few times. As DNA, the CDR3 is TGCAGCGTTGAAGATCAGACTAGCAGCGAGTTCTTC. Translation: CSVEDQTSSEFF. The chain links TRBV29-1 to TRBJ2-1, with 7 bases aligning to TRBD2. Germline-derived CDR1 and CDR2 are SQVTM and ANQGSEA. The junction had 7 bases not matched to a gene; V was cut back by 0 bases and J by 14 bases. The CDR3 runs 12 residues.

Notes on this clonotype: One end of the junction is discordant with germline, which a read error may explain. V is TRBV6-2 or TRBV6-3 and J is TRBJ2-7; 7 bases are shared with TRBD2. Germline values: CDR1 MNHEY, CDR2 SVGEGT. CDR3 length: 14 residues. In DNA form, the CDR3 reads TGTGCCGGCAGTTACGGCGGGAGCTCCTACGAGCAGTACTTC. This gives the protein CAGSYGGSSYEQYF.

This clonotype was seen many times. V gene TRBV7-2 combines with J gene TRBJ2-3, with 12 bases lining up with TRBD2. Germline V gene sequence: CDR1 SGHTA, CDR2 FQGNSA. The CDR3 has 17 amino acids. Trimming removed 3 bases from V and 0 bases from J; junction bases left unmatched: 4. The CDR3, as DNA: TGTGCCAGCAGCTTCCGGACTAGCGGGGTTAGCACAGATACGCAGTATTTT. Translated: CASSFRTSGVSTDTQYF.

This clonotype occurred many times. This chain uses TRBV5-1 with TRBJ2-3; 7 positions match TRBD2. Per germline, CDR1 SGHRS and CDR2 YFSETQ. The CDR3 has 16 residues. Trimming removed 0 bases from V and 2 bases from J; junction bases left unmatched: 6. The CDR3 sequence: CASSLDTAGPTDTQYF. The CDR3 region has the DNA TGCGCCAGCAGCTTGGATACAGCGGGGCCCACAGATACGCAGTATTTT.

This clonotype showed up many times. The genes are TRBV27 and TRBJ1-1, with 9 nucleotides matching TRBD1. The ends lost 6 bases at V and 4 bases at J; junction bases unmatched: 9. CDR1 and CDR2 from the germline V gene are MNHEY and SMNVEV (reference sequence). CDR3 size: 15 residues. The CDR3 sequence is CASRVTGGSPTEAFF. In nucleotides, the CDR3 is TGTGCCAGCAGAGTAACAGGGGGCAGTCCCACTGAAGCTTTCTTT.

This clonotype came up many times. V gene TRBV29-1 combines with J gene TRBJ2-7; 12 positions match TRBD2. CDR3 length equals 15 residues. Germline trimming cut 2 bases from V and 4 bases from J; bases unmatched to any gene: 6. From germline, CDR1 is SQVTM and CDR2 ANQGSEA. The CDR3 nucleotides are TGCAGCGTTGAAACCCGACTAGCGGGAGTTTACGAGCAGTACTTC. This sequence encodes CSVETRLAGVYEQYF.

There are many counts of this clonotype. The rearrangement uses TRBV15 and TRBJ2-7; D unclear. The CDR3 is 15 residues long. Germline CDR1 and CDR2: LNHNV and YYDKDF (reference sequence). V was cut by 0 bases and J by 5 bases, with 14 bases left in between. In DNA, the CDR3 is TGTGCCACCAGCAGAGATTTGGGATCAAATCACGAGCAGTACTTC. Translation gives CATSRDLGSNHEQYF. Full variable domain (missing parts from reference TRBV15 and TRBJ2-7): DAMVIQNPRYQVTQFGKPVTLSCSQTLNHNVMYWYQQKSSQAPKLLFHYYDKDFNNEADTPDNFQSRRPNTSFCFLDIRSPGLGDTAMYLCATSRDLGSNHEQYFGPGTRLTVT.

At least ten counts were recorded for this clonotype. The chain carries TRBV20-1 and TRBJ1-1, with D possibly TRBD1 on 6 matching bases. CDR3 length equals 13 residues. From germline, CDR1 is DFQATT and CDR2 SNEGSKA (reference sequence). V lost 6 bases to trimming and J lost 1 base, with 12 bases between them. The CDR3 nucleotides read TGCAGTGCCTTAGGACAGACGAACACTGAAGCTTTCTTT. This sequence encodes CSALGQTNTEAFF.

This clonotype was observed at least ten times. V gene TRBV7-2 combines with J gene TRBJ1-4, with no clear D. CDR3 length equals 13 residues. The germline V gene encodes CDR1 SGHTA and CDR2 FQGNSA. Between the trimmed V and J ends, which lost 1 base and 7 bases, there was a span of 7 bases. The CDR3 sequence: CASSLVDAEKLFF. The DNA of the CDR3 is TGTGCCAGCAGCTTAGTTGACGCTGAAAAACTGTTTTTT.

As DNA, the CDR3 is TGTGCCAGCAGCCAAAAGACAGGGGCGGACACTGAAGCTTTCTTT. Amino acids: CASSQKTGADTEAFF. The chain combines TRBV7-9 with TRBJ1-1; 8 bases match TRBD1. CDR3 length: 15 residues. Germline V gene lookup returns CDR1 SEHNR and CDR2 FQNEAQ (reference sequence). After removal of 5 bases from V and 3 bases from J, the junction contained 8 bases not matched to a gene.

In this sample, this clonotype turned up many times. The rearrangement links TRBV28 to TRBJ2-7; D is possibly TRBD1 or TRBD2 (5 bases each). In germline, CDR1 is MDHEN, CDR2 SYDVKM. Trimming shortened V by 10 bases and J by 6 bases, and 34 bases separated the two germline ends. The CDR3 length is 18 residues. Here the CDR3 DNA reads TGTGCCACCACCGCTTACAGCCCGGGGACCCAGAGAGTGGGCGAGCAGTACTTC. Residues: CATTAYSPGTQRVGEQYF.

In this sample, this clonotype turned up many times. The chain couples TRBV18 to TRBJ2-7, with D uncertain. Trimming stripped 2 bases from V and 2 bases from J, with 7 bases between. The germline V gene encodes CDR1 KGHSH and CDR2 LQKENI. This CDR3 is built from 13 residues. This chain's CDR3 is CASSPSDPYEQYF. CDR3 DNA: TGTGCCAGCTCACCATCGGATCCCTACGAGCAGTACTTC.